The source of this TCR beta chain is a study of response to subunit inactivated influenza vaccine. The table lists this clonotype with a few counts. Its antigen is unknown. MiXCR, run by TCRdb on the RT-PCR reads, gives a single entry per CDR3 protein. Here the sample spans more than 450,000 distinct CDR3 sequences, 6% to 9% being singletons. Trimming shortened V by 4 bases and J by 6 bases, and 13 bases separated the two germline ends. The CDR3 has 14 amino acids. Study findings and constraints: Few new T cells, the authors suggested, are recruited by each seasonal influenza vaccination.

The V gene is TRBV12-3 or TRBV12-4, the J gene TRBJ2-1, with a weak D call TRBD1 (6 bases). The sequence was collected from a man in his fifties or sixties who received an inactivated influenza vaccine. The sequences come from PBMCs from blood, collected less than 25 months after vaccination. CDR3 region: CASSSGLQGNEQFF. CDR3 sequence (DNA): TGTGCCAGCAGTTCAGGGCTACAGGGCAATGAGCAGTTCTTC.